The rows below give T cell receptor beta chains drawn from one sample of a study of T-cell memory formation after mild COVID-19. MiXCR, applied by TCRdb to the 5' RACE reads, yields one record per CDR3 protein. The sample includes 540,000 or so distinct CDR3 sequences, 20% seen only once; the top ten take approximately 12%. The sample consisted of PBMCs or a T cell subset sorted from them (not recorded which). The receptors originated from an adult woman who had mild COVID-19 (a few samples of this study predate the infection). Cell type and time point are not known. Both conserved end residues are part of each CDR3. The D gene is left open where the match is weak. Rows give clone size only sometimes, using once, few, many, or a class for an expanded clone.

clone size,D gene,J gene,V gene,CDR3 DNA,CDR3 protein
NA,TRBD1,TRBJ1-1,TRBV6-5,TGTGCCAGCAGCCTACAGGGGGCTACCCCTGAAGCTTTCTTT,CASSLQGATPEAFF
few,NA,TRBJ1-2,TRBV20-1,TGCAGTGCTAGTCCTTCCCCAGGGTATGGCTACACCTTC,CSASPSPGYGYTF
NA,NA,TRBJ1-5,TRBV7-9,TGTGCCAGCAGTCACAGGGACCGGCAGCCCCAGCATTTT,CASSHRDRQPQHF
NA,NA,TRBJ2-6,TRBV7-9,TGTGCCAGCAGCTTAGCGGGGGGTGGGTCCAACGTCCTGACTTTC,CASSLAGGGSNVLTF
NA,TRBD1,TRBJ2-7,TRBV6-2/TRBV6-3,TGTGCCAGCAGCCTTGGACAGGGTTGGTACGAGCAGTACTTC,CASSLGQGWYEQYF
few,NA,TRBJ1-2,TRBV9,TGTGCCAGCAGCGTAGCAACCGAACCCGACTATGGCTACACCTTC,CASSVATEPDYGYTF
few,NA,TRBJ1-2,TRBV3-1,TGTGCCAGCAGCCCGGAGCTCGGCTTGATTGAGGGCTACACCTTC,CASSPELGLIEGYTF
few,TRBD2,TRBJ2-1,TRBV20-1,TGCAGTGCTCCGAAAGGCGGGAGCGCCTACAATGAGCAGTTCTTC,CSAPKGGSAYNEQFF
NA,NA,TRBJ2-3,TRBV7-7,TGTGCCAGCAGCCCCGACTTGTATACGCAGTATTTT,CASSPDLYTQYF
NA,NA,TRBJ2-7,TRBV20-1,TGCAGTGCTAGAGTGGCAGGGGAGTGGAACTACGAGCAGTACTTC,CSARVAGEWNYEQYF
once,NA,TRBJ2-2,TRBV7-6,TGTGCCAGCAGCCCCCGACAGGACGCGAACACCGGGGAGCTGTTTTTT,CASSPRQDANTGELFF
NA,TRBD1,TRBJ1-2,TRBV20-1,TGCAGTGCTGCCCGCCCGGGACAGGGGGGCTATGGCTACACCTTC,CSAARPGQGGYGYTF
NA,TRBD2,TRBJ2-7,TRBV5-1,TGCGCCAGCAGCCACGGGGGACTAGCGAGCTCCTACGAGCAGTACTTC,CASSHGGLASSYEQYF
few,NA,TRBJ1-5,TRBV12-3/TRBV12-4,TGTGCCAGCAGTTTAGGGGTTCGCCCCCAGCATTTT,CASSLGVRPQHF
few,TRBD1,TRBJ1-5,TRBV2,TGTGCCAGCAGTTACAGGGGATATAGCAATCAGCCCCAGCATTTT,CASSYRGYSNQPQHF
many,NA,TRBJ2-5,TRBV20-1,TGCAGTGCTAGAGATCGCCTCGAGACCCAGTACTTC,CSARDRLETQYF
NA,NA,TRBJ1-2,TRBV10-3,TGTGCCATCGGGGAACTCGGGACACCGAACTATGGCTACACCTTC,CAIGELGTPNYGYTF
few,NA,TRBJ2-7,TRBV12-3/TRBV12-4,TGTGCCAGCACACGAACAGGGAAGAGCTCCTACGAGCAGTACTTC,CASTRTGKSSYEQYF
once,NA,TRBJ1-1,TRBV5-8,TGTGCCAGCAGCTCACGGGGTGGCTTTGAAGCTTTCTTT,CASSSRGGFEAFF
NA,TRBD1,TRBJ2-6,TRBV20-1,TGCAGTGCTAGAGTTAATGGGGACAGTCTCTCTGGGGCCAACGTCCTGACTTTC,CSARVNGDSLSGANVLTF
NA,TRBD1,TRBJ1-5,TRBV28,TGTGCCAGCAGATACAGGGGTGGCAATCAGCCCCAGCATTTT,CASRYRGGNQPQHF
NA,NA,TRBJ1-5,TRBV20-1,TGCAGTGCTAGAGGGCCAGGGTACAATCAGCCCCAGCATTTT,CSARGPGYNQPQHF
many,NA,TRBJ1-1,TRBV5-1,TGCGCCAGCAAGGAGGGGGGGGCCACTGAAGCTTTCTTT,CASKEGGATEAFF
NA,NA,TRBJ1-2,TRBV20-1,TGCAGTGTTGGGGACGGACTCTATGGCTACACCTTC,CSVGDGLYGYTF
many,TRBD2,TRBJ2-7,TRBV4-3,TGCGCCAGCAGCCAAGATCGGGGGGACGAGCAGTACTTC,CASSQDRGDEQYF
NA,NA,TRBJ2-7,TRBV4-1,TGCGCCAGCAGCCAAGGAGATTCGCTCCCTTCCTACGAGCAGTACTTC,CASSQGDSLPSYEQYF
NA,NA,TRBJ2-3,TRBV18,TGTGCCAGCTCACCAGGACTACTGGGAGGCGCAGATACGCAGTATTTT,CASSPGLLGGADTQYF
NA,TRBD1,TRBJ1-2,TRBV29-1,TGCAGCGTACAGGGGGCATCTGGCTACACCTTC,CSVQGASGYTF
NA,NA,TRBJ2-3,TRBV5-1,TGCGCCAGCAGCCACGGGAAAACGCAGGGGGATACGCAGTATTTT,CASSHGKTQGDTQYF
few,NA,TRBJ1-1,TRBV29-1,TGCAGCGTTTATTACAGCCTGAACACTGAAGCTTTCTTT,CSVYYSLNTEAFF
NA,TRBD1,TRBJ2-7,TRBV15,TGTGCCACCAGCAGAGCCAGGCAGGGGGCCTCCTACGAGCAGTACTTC,CATSRARQGASYEQYF
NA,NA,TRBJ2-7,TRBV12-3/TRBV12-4,TGTGCCAGCAGTCCCCCCGGTGGGGGCCTGAGGACTACCGAGCAGTACTTC,CASSPPGGGLRTTEQYF
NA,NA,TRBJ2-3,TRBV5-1,TGCGCCAGCAGCTTGTCGGGAGCGCCAGATACGCAGTATTTT,CASSLSGAPDTQYF
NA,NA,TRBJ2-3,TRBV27,TGTGCCAGCAGTTTAATGTATTGGGATACGCAGTATTTT,CASSLMYWDTQYF
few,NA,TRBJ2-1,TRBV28,TGTGCCAGCAGTTTCAGAGGAAGGGCTAGGGATGGGAATGAGCAGTTCTTC,CASSFRGRARDGNEQFF
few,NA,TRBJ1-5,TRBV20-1,TGCAGTGCTTCGGGGGAATCAGGCAGTGGCAATCAGCCCCAGCATTTT,CSASGESGSGNQPQHF
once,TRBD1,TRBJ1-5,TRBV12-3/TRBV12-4,TGTGCCAGAAGCATAGGGACAGGGGGTCAGCCCCAGCATTTT,CARSIGTGGQPQHF